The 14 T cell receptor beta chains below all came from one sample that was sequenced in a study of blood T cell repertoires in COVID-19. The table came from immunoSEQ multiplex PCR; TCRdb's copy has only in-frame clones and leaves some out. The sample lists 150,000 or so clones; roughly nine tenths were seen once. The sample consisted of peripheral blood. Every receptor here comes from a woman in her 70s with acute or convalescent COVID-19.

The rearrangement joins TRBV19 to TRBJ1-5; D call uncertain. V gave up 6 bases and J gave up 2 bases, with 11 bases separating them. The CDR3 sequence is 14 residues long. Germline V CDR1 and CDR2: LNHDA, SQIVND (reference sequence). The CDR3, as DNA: TGTGCCAGTAGACTCAGGTATCGCAATCAGCCCCAGCATTTT. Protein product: CASRLRYRNQPQHF.

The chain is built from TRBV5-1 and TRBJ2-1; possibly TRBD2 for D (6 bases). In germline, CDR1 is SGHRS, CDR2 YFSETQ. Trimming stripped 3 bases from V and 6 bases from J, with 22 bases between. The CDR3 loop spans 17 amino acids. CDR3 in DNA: TGCGCCAGCAGCTCCTGGCCCGGGACTGGGTCGGGCAATGAGCAGTTCTTC. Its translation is CASSSWPGTGSGNEQFF.

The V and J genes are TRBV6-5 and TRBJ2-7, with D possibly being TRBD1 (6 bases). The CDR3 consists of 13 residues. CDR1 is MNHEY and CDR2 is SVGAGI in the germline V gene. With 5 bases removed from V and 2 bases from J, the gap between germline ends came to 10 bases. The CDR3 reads CASSHQGPYEQYV. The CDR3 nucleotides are TGTGCCAGCAGTCACCAGGGGCCCTACGAGCAGTACGTC.

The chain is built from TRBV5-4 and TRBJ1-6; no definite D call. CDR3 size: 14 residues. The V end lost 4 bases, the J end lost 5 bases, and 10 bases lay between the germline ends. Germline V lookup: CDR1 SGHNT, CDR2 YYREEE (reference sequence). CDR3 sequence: CASSQAVDNSPLHF. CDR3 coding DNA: TGTGCCAGCAGCCAGGCTGTGGATAATTCACCCCTCCACTTT. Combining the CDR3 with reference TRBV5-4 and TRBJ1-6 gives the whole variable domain ETGVTQSPTHLIKTRGQQVTLRCSSQSGHNTVSWYQQALGQGPQFIFQYYREEENGRGNFPPRFSGLQFPNYSSELNVNALELDDSALYLCASSQAVDNSPLHFGNGTRLTVT.

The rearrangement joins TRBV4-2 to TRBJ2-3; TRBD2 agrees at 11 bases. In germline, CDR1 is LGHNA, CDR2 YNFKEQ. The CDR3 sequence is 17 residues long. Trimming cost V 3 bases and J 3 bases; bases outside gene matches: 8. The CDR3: CASSHIAGGPLTDTQYF. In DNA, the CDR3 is TGTGCCAGCAGCCACATAGCGGGGGGGCCTTTGACAGATACGCAGTATTTT.

The CDR3 here is CASRTLGQGRDTQYF. CDR3 bases: TGTGCCAGCAGAACCCTTGGACAGGGAAGAGATACGCAGTATTTT. This rearrangement joins TRBV6-5 to TRBJ2-3; 8 bases are a match to TRBD1. V lost 6 bases and J lost 5; bases outside the gene matches: 10. The length of the CDR3 is 15 residues. Germline lookup yields CDR1 MNHEY and CDR2 SVGAGI.

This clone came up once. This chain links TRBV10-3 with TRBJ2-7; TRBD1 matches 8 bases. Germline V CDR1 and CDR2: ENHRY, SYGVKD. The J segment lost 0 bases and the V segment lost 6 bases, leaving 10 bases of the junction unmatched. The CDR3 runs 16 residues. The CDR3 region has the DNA TGTGCCATCAGACCGACAGGGGACGCCTACTCCTACGAGCAGTACTTC. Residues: CAIRPTGDAYSYEQYF.

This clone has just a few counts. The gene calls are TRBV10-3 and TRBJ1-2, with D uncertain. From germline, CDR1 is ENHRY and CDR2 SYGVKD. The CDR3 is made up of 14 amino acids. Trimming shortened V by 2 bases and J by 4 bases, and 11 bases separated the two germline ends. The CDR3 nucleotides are TGTGCCATCAGTGAGAAGTCCAGAAGCTATGGCTACACCTTC. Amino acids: CAISEKSRSYGYTF.

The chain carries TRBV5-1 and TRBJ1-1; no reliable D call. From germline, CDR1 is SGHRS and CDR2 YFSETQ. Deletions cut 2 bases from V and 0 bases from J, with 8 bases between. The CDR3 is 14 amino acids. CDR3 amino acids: CASSFAGMNTEAFF. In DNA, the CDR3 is TGCGCCAGCAGCTTCGCAGGCATGAACACTGAAGCTTTCTTT.

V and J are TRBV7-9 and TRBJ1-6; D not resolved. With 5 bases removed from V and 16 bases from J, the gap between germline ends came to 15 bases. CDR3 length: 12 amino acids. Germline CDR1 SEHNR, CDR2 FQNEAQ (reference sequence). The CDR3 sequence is CASSLSDLPLHF. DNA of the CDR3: TGTGCCAGCAGCCTGAGCGATCTACCTCTCCACTTT.

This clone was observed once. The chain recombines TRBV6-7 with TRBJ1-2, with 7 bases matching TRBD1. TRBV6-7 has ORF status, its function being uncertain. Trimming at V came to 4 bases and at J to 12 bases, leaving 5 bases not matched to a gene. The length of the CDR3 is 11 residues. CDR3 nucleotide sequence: TGTGCCAGCAGTTTTGACAGGGCAGACACCTTC. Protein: CASSFDRADTF.

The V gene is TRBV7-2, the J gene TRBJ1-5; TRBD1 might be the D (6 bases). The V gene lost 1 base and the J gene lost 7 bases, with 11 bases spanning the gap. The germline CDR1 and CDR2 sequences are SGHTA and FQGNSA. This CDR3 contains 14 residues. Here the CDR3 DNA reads TGTGCCAGCAGCTTAGGAGGGGGGGACCAGCCCCAGCATTTT. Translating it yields CASSLGGGDQPQHF.

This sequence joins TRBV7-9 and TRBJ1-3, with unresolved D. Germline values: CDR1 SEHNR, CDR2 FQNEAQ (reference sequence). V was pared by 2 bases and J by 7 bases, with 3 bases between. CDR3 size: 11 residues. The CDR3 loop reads CASSLRNTIYF. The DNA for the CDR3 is TGTGCCAGCAGCTTACGGAACACCATATATTTT. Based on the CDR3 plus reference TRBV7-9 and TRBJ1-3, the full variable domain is DTGVSQNPRHKITKRGQNVTFRCDPISEHNRLYWYRQTLGQGPEFLTYFQNEAQLEKSRLLSDRFSAERPKGSFSTLEIQRTEQGDSAMYLCASSLRNTIYFGEGSWLTVV.

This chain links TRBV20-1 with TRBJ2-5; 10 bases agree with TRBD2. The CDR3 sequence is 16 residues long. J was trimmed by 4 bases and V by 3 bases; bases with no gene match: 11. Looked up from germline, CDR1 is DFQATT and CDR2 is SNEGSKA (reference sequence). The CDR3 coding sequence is TGCAGTGCTAGTCAGTCTAGCGGGGGTGTGCGAGAGACCCAGTACTTC. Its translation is CSASQSSGGVRETQYF.